The TCR beta chain under discussion was sequenced for a study of blood T cell repertoires in COVID-19 (TCRdb year 2020). Broadly, across the study: Samples from collaborators originated in the United States, Italy and Spain and spanned both the acute and convalescent phases of COVID-19. The prospective study material was composed of cDNA or gDNA derived from T cells, B-cell-depleted T cells, or PBMCs. Deeply sampled blood TCRbeta repertoires from subjects exposed to, actively infected with, or recovered from COVID-19 were included in the dataset. The repertoires were made available in a free public database intended to serve as a resource for research on the immune response to SARS-CoV-2. Samples came from the ongoing ImmuneRACE study (first 160 participants) plus 1,254 subjects from 6 global collaborators. Nearly every sample came with metadata listing a de-identified subject ID, COVID-19 status, age in years and sex. Where available, HLA class I and class II types were obtained from metadata supplied by the sample provider rather than from assay-based typing.

One collaborating source in Seattle enrolled patients during active infection and followed them longitudinally through the course of disease. Collaborating institutions collected whole blood in K2EDTA tubes following their own protocols. For TCRbeta analysis, collaborators shipped samples in one of three forms: frozen whole blood, isolated PBMCs, or DNA extracted from either of those sample types. What the work shows at the level of the full study, not this receptor alone: How much clinical and demographic metadata was included differed by source and by participant, and the metadata was provided uncurated.

This clone appeared a few times. The target of this receptor is not known. No base-level quality is on record; no much larger clone is a single base apart. From a lookup of the germline V gene, CDR1 and CDR2 are SGHRS and YFSETQ. A distance of 13 bases separates the germline ends of V and J, which lose 0 bases and 4 bases respectively. The CDR3 holds 15 amino acids from the cysteine to the phenylalanine. Only the CDR3 DNA is retained, 45 bases long and in frame from the first base. TCRbeta CDR3 regions were amplified from genomic DNA using the immunoSEQ Assay, a bias-controlled multiplex PCR. The authors processed their data as follows. The number of nucleated cells in each sample was estimated by amplification of reference gene primers within the assay. Sequence reads were collapsed and filtered to measure the absolute abundance of every unique TCRbeta CDR3 rearrangement. For each sample, productive Simpson clonality was calculated as the square root of Simpson's diversity index over productive rearrangements. TCRdb limited this immuneACCESS table to in-frame rearrangements with V and J called. A share of clones is missing; checked studies link under half to unresolved V genes, and the rest is unexplained. D and trimming come from the DNA, and the V and J calls and clone size come from that table. The sample yields about 43,000 clones; roughly 89% were counted once. The ten largest clonotypes hold less than 5% of the sample.

Here the chain combines TRBV5-1 and TRBJ2-5; the D region possibly corresponds to TRBD2 (6 bases align). This TCR was sampled from a man in his forties with COVID-19, enrolled during active disease. The specimen sequenced was peripheral blood. The CDR3: CASSLGRGDSETQYF. The sequenced DNA: TGCGCCAGCAGCTTGGGGAGAGGGGACTCAGAGACCCAGTACTTC.